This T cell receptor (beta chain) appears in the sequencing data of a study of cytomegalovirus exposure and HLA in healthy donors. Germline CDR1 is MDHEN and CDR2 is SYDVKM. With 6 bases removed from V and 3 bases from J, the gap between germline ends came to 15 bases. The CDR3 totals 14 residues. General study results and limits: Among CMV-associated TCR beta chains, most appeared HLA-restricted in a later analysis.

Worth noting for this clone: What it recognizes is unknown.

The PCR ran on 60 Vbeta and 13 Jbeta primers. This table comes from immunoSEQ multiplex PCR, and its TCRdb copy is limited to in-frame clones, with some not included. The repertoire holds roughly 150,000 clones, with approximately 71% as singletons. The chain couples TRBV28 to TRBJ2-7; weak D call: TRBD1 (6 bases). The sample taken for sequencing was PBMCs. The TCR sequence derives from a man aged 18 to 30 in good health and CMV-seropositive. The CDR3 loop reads CASRRQGLLYEQYF. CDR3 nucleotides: TGTGCCAGCAGAAGGCAGGGGCTACTCTACGAGCAGTACTTC.